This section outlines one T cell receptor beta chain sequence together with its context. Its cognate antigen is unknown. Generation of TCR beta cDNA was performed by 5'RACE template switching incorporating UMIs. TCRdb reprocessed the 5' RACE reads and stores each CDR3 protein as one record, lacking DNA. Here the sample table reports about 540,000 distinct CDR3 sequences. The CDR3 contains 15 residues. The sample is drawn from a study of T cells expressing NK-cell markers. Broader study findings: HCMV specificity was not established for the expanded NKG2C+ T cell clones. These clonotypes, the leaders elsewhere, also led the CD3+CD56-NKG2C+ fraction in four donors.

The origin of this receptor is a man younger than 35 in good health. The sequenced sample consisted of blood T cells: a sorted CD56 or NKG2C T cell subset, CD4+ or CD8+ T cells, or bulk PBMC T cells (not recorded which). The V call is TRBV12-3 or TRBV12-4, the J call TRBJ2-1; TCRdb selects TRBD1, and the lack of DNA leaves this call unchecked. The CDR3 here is CASSYGFGGVNEQFF.